This T cell receptor (beta chain) derives from a study of blood T cell repertoires in COVID-19. Germline-derived CDR1 and CDR2 are PRHDT and FYEKMQ (reference sequence). The J segment lost 2 bases and the V segment lost 5 bases, leaving 8 bases of the junction unmatched. CDR3 size: 16 residues. Sequencing was performed with immunoSEQ multiplex PCR; in TCRdb, only in-frame clones are kept and a portion is missing. The data show around 140,000 clones, with around nine tenths seen just once and about 2.1% held by the top ten. V gene TRBV13 combines with J gene TRBJ2-5; 10 nucleotides line up with TRBD2. The receptor's source is a man between 70 and 80 years old with active COVID-19. Sequenced sample: peripheral blood. The CDR3 DNA follows: TGTGCCAGCAGCCCAAGGACTAGCGGAACTCAAGAGACCCAGTACTTC. Translated, it gives CASSPRTSGTQETQYF. The variable domain in full, completed from reference TRBV13 and TRBJ2-5, reads AAGVIQSPRHLIKEKRETATLKCYPIPRHDTVYWYQQGPGQDPQFLISFYEKMQSDKGSIPDRFSAQQFSDYHSELNMSSLELGDSALYFCASSPRTSGTQETQYFGPGTRLLVL.